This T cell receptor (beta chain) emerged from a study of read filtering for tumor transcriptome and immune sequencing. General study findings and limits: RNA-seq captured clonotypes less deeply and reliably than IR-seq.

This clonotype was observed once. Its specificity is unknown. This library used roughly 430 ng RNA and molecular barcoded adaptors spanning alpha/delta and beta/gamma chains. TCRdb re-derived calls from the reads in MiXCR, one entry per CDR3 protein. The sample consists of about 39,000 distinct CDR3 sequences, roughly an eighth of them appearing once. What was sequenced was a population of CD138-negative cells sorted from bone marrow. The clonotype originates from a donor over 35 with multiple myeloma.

The DNA of the CDR3 is TGCGCCAGCAGCCCGGGTTCCGGGAACTATGGCTACACCTTC. As protein: CASSPGSGNYGYTF. The rearrangement joins TRBV5-1 to TRBJ1-2; D unclear. This CDR3 spans 14 amino acids. Per the germline V gene, CDR1 is SGHRS and CDR2 is YFSETQ. V shed 4 bases and J shed 2 bases, with 12 bases lying between them.